A selection of T cell receptor beta chains follows, all from one sample in a study of blood T cell repertoires in COVID-19. TCRdb's table, derived via immunoSEQ multiplex PCR, lists solely in-frame clones and lacks some. The sample contains under 200,000 clones, roughly 86% of which appear only once. Sequences were obtained from peripheral blood. These receptors came from a man aged 18 to 29 with acute or convalescent COVID-19. The CDR3 runs from the conserved cysteine through the conserved F or W. The D gene is left open where the match is weak. Some rows have no size entry. The others give once, few or many, or a class for an expanded clone.

D	length	J	size	V	DNA	CDR3
TRBD1	15	TRBJ2-4	-	TRBV6-6	TGTGCCAGCAGGCGGACAGGGCGCCGGGGGAACATTCAGTACTTC	CASRRTGRRGNIQYF
-	15	TRBJ2-3	-	TRBV3-1/TRBV3-2	TGTGCCAGCAGCCTAACAGGTCAAAGCACAGATACGCAGTATTTT	CASSLTGQSTDTQYF
-	12	TRBJ2-1	-	TRBV30	TGTGCCTGGAGTTTAGGGGGCAATGAGCAGTTCTTC	CAWSLGGNEQFF
TRBD1	15	TRBJ1-2	once	TRBV30	TGTGCCTGGGACCTCGGACAGGGGTTGTCTAATGGCTACACCTTC	CAWDLGQGLSNGYTF
TRBD1	17	TRBJ1-4	-	TRBV3-1/TRBV3-2	TGTGCCAGCAGCCAAGGGATGTGGGACAGGGCAAGGGAAAAACTGTTTTTT	CASSQGMWDRAREKLFF
TRBD1	14	TRBJ1-5	few	TRBV2	TGTGCCAGCAGTGATGTACAGGGGAGTCAGCCCCAGCATTTT	CASSDVQGSQPQHF
-	15	TRBJ1-1	once	TRBV3-1/TRBV3-2	TGTGCCAGCAGCGCCCGGTCGGGAGCTGGCACTGAAGCTTTCTTT	CASSARSGAGTEAFF
-	14	TRBJ2-1	-	TRBV5-6	TGTGCCAGCAGCATTGACCTAGCATACAATGAGCAGTTCTTC	CASSIDLAYNEQFF
TRBD2	16	TRBJ2-5	-	TRBV19	TGTGCCAGTACTCCTACTAGCGGGGGGCCCCAAGAGACCCAGTACTTC	CASTPTSGGPQETQYF
-	15	TRBJ1-5	-	TRBV11-3	TGTGCCAGCAGCTTAGGGCAGGGCGACAATCAGCCCCAGCATTTT	CASSLGQGDNQPQHF
TRBD2	14	TRBJ2-5	-	TRBV7-2	TGTGCCAGCAGCGGGGGGACTAGCGTGGAGACCCAGTACTTC	CASSGGTSVETQYF
TRBD1	14	TRBJ2-2	-	TRBV2	TGTGCCAGCAGGGGGACAGGGAACACCGGGGAGCTGTTTTTT	CASRGTGNTGELFF
-	13	TRBJ1-5	once	TRBV5-1	TGCGCCAGCAGCTTTTCTGGGGCCCAGCCCCAGCATTTT	CASSFSGAQPQHF
-	13	TRBJ1-5	-	TRBV6-2/TRBV6-3	TGTGCCAGCAGTTACGGTTGGGCCCAGCCCCAGCATTTT	CASSYGWAQPQHF
TRBD1	16	TRBJ1-3	once	TRBV11-2	TGTGCCAGCAGCCCAAGACAGGGGATCTCTGGAAACACCATATATTTT	CASSPRQGISGNTIYF
-	11	TRBJ1-1	-	TRBV29-1	TGCAGCGTTGCACAGGGAAAGCTAGCTTTCTTT	CSVAQGKLAFF
TRBD2	17	TRBJ2-3	-	TRBV5-1	TGCGCCAGCAGCTATATCGGGACTAGCGGGGACGGTGATACGCAGTATTTT	CASSYIGTSGDGDTQYF
TRBD1	15	TRBJ1-4	-	TRBV15	TGTGCCACCAAAAGACAGGGAAACCGTAATGAAAAACTGTTTTTT	CATKRQGNRNEKLFF
TRBD1	15	TRBJ2-2	-	TRBV10-3	TGTGCCATCAGTGATGGGACAGCCCTCACCGGGGAGCTGTTTTTT	CAISDGTALTGELFF
TRBD2	17	TRBJ2-2	-	TRBV18	TGTGCCAGCTCACCACCCCCGGGACTATCGAACACCGGGGAGCTGTTTTTT	CASSPPPGLSNTGELFF
TRBD1	15	TRBJ2-5	-	TRBV27	TGTGCCAGCAGTCTACGGACAGGGCGGCGGGAGACCCAGTACTTC	CASSLRTGRRETQYF
-	14	TRBJ1-2	-	TRBV9	TGTGCCAGCAGCGTAGAGGAGGAAGACTATGGCTACACCTTC	CASSVEEEDYGYTF
TRBD1	16	TRBJ2-3	-	TRBV19	TGTGCCAGTAGCCCAAGCCGGGACAGGGGGGCAGATACGCAGTATTTT	CASSPSRDRGADTQYF
-	13	TRBJ1-1	-	TRBV7-9	TGTGCCAGCAGCTCATCTGAGGAGACTGAAGCTTTCTTT	CASSSSEETEAFF
-	13	TRBJ2-5	-	TRBV19	TGTGCCAGTAGCGGAAACAGGTGGGAGACCCAGTACTTC	CASSGNRWETQYF
-	13	TRBJ1-2	-	TRBV27	TGTGCCAGCAGTTTCGGCAGGGGCTATGGCTACACCTTC	CASSFGRGYGYTF
-	13	TRBJ1-1	-	TRBV6-5	TGTGCCAGCACCCGGGGGACGTTCGCTGAAGCTTTCTTT	CASTRGTFAEAFF
TRBD1	15	TRBJ1-5	-	TRBV6-5	TGTGCCAGCAGGGGACAGGTCAATAGCAATCAGCCCCAGCATTTT	CASRGQVNSNQPQHF
TRBD2	16	TRBJ2-3	-	TRBV9	TGTGCCAGCAGCGCCGGACTAGCGGCACGCACAGATACGCAGTATTTT	CASSAGLAARTDTQYF
-	13	TRBJ1-1	-	TRBV19	TGTGCCAGTAGTCCAGGCCGTAGTACTGAAGCTTTCTTT	CASSPGRSTEAFF
-	15	TRBJ2-1	-	TRBV3-1/TRBV3-2	TGTGCCAGCAGCCAAGATACCGGGACCTACAATGAGCAGTTCTTC	CASSQDTGTYNEQFF
-	15	TRBJ1-6	-	TRBV3-1/TRBV3-2	TGTGCCAGCAGCCAACTAGGACAATCTGATTCACCCCTCCACTTT	CASSQLGQSDSPLHF
TRBD2	14	TRBJ2-6	-	TRBV19	TGTGCCAGCGAGCGGGACTCTGGGGCCAACGTCCTGACTTTC	CASERDSGANVLTF
TRBD1	17	TRBJ1-1	many	TRBV4-1	TGCGCCAGCAGCCAGGGTCCCGGGACAGGGTTCAACACTGAAGCTTTCTTT	CASSQGPGTGFNTEAFF
TRBD1	14	TRBJ1-5	-	TRBV28	TGTGCCAGCAGTTTGACAGGGTTAAGGCAGCCCCAGCATTTT	CASSLTGLRQPQHF
-	13	TRBJ1-2	once	TRBV12-3/TRBV12-4	TGTGCCAGCACGCGACAGTCTAACTATGGCTACACCTTC	CASTRQSNYGYTF
TRBD1	13	TRBJ1-2	-	TRBV6-5	TGTGCCGGCTTGACAGGGGTAGGCTATGGCTACACCTTC	CAGLTGVGYGYTF